This T cell receptor beta chain was captured in a study of OX40 agonist ivuxolimab in advanced cancers. Looking at the study overall: Dose-escalation patients' cancers were hepatocellular carcinoma, melanoma, renal cell or head and neck cancer. Study results and caveats: Which antigen the expanded peripheral T cells recognized is unknown. Both CD4+ and CD8+ T cell populations in blood had undergone clonal expansion by week 6 at 0.1 to 3.0 mg/kg.

With regard to this clone: Its antigen is currently unknown.

V lost 6 bases and J 5 bases, leaving 14 bases between the germline ends. The CDR3 is 14 residues long. Looked up from germline, CDR1 is LGHNT and CDR2 is FRNRAP. Libraries were prepared by immunoSEQ multiplex PCR; TCRdb keeps only in-frame clonotypes and omits some of them. The table lists roughly 64,000 clones, 84% of them singletons, with around 9.5% in the top ten. The rearrangement uses TRBV12-5 and TRBJ1-5; maybe TRBD1 (5 bases). This receptor was identified in an adult with an advanced solid tumor such as melanoma, head and neck, liver or kidney cancer. Specimen: CD4+ or CD8+ T cells sorted from blood, collected in a trial of the OX40 agonist ivuxolimab. DNA for the CDR3: TGTGCTAGTGGGGAGGACGGAGGGGATCAGCCCCAGCATTTT. This translates into CASGEDGGDQPQHF.